This T cell receptor beta chain was sequenced in a study of vaccination and CD4 T cells after COVID-19. Study in general: Two mRNA vaccine doses were given, either BNT162b2 or mRNA-1273. Overlapping spike peptides from SARS-CoV-2, HCoV-NL63, HCoV-OC43 and HCoV-229E served to stimulate the cells. Study results and caveats: This study had few convalescent patients and no early post-infection samples.

In the case of this clonotype: What it binds is not known.

With the Oncomine TCR Beta short-read assay, DNA from cultured CD4+ T cells was sequenced. From the PCR reads, TCRdb called clonotypes with MiXCR, one entry per CDR3 protein. Of several thousand distinct CDR3 sequences listed, approximately 18% were seen once; the top ten hold 23%. Treatment reported: approximately nine-day PBMC culture with coronavirus spike peptide pools or control peptides (ViraFEST assay). The authors cultured about 2.2 million PBMCs per well with about 10 IU/ml IL-2 and about 10 ug/ml peptide pools. The sequencing sample was made of CD4+ T cells from blood, cultured in vitro. The receptor comes from a human donor who had recovered from COVID-19.

CDR3 DNA: TGTGCCAGCAGTCAGCGGACAGGGATGAATGAGCAGTTCTTC. It encodes CASSQRTGMNEQFF. The chain uses TRBV27 and TRBJ2-1; 8 nucleotides agree with TRBD1. The CDR3 has 14 amino acids. V was pared by 5 bases and J by 7 bases, with 7 bases of the junction left unmatched. Germline CDR1 and CDR2: MNHEY and SMNVEV (reference sequence).